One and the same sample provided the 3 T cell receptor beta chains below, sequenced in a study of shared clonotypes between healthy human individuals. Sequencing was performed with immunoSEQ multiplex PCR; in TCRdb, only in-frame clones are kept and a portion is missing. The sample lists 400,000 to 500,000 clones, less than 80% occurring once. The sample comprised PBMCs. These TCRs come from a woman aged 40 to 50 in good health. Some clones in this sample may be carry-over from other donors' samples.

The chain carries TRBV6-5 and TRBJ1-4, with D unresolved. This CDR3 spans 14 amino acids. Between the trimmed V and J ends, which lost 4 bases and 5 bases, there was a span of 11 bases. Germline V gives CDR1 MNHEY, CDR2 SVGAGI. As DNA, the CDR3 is TGTGCCAGCAGTTTCTCAATGGGAAATGAAAAACTGTTTTTT. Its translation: CASSFSMGNEKLFF.

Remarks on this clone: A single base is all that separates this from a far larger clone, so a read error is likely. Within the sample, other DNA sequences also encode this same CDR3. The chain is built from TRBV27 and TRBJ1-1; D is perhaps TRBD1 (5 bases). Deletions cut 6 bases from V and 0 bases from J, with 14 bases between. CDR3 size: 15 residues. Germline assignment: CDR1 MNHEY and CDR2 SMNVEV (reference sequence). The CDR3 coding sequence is TGTGCCAGCAGCTTACGGACACCCATGAACACTGAAGCTTTCTTT. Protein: CASSLRTPMNTEAFF.

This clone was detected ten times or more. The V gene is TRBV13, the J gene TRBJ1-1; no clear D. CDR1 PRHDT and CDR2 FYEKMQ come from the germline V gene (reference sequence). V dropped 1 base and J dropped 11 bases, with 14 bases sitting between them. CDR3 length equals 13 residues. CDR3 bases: TGTGCCAGCAGCTTAGTCCGGAAGAATGGGGCTTTCTTT. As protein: CASSLVRKNGAFF.